The present entry profiles one T cell receptor (beta chain) with its context. Across several immunoSEQ plates, the genomic DNA of each subset was split evenly. Repertoires were generated with immunoSEQ multiplex PCR, while TCRdb's copy carries only in-frame clones and drops some. Of around 550,000 clones in the sample, around 96% are singletons; the top ten hold 0.11%. This entry comes from a study of shared clonotypes between healthy human individuals. CD8 cells classed as naive were CD45RO-negative and positively selected for CCR7, excluding terminally differentiated effector memory CD45RA+ cells. Every donor, a Caucasian adult, lived in Nashville, Tennessee. The source of this sequence is a woman in her twenties or thirties in good health. The sample taken for sequencing was naive CD8+ T cells sorted from blood.

CDR3 loop: CASWDSPKTQYF. The CDR3 DNA is TGTGCCAGCTGGGACAGTCCCAAGACCCAGTACTTC. The V call is TRBV27, the J call TRBJ2-5; TRBD1 aligns across 7 bases. Germline V CDR1 and CDR2: MNHEY, SMNVEV (reference sequence). V lost 8 bases and J lost 6; bases outside the gene matches: 6. This CDR3 contains 12 residues.